Each of the 32 T cell receptor beta chains below was sequenced from the same sample in a study of graft-versus-host responses after intestinal transplantation. Assay used: immunoSEQ multiplex PCR; TCRdb lists only in-frame clones, some missing. The table includes about 96,000 clones, 80% to 95% detected once. For these TCRs, the target antigens are not known. Sequences were derived from unstimulated CD4+ T cells sorted from spleen or lymph node cells, sampled before intestinal transplant. The receptors derive from a human donor who received an intestinal transplant.

This clone was recorded once. One junction end does not reproduce the germline sequence, and a read error may be involved. The identical CDR3 is also encoded by other nucleotide sequences in the sample. The chain recombines TRBV28 with TRBJ2-7, with D hard to call. Germline values: CDR1 MDHEN, CDR2 SYDVKM. CDR3 size: 13 residues. CDR3 coding DNA: TGTGCCAGCAGTCTGGGTTGGGCCTACGAGCAGTATTTC. Protein sequence: CASSLGWAYEQYF.

The genes are TRBV30 and TRBJ2-3, with D uncertain. CDR3 length: 11 amino acids. Trimming left V 0 bases short and J 6 bases short, with 4 bases between. The germline V gene encodes CDR1 GTSNPN and CDR2 SVGIG (reference sequence). CDR3 amino acids: CAWSVTDTQYF. CDR3 DNA: TGTGCCTGGAGTGTCACGGATACGCAGTATTTT.

V gene TRBV19 combines with J gene TRBJ2-3, with 8 nucleotides matching TRBD1. The CDR3 length is 13 residues. Germline CDR1 and CDR2: LNHDA and SQIVND (reference sequence). V shed 9 bases and J 5 bases; nucleotides not matched to a gene: 7. CDR3 sequence reads: CASSTGVGDTQYF. The CDR3 DNA reads TGTGCCAGCTCGACAGGGGTTGGAGATACGCAGTATTTT.

This clone has only one observation. The CDR3 reads CASSSRGGAYEQYF. The DNA of the CDR3 is TGCGCCAGCAGCTCCCGTGGGGGGGCCTACGAGCAGTACTTC. This sequence joins TRBV5-1 and TRBJ2-7; 7 nucleotides align to TRBD2. CDR3 size: 14 residues. CDR1 and CDR2 from the germline V gene are SGHRS and YFSETQ. The junction had 5 bases not matched to a gene; V was cut back by 3 bases and J by 2 bases.

The V gene is TRBV28, the J gene TRBJ1-3, with D unclear. The CDR3 length is 17 residues. The V and J ends lost 5 bases and 0 bases respectively, with 17 bases between them. Germline assignment: CDR1 MDHEN and CDR2 SYDVKM. The CDR3 nucleotides read TGTGCCAGCAGTACCGAGGGTCCTCCTCACTCTGGAAACACCATATATTTT. It is translated as CASSTEGPPHSGNTIYF.

V is TRBV5-1 and J is TRBJ1-2, with 10 nucleotides matching TRBD1. Germline V gene data show CDR1 as SGHRS and CDR2 as YFSETQ. This CDR3 region has 16 residues. Losses at the gene ends were 1 base for V and 5 bases for J; bases not matched to a gene: 8. This chain's CDR3 is CASSLQGQGRLYGYTF. The CDR3 DNA follows: TGCGCCAGCAGCTTGCAGGGACAGGGGAGACTATATGGCTACACCTTC.

This chain connects TRBV19 to TRBJ2-1; D gene uncertain. Germline lookup yields CDR1 LNHDA and CDR2 SQIVND (reference sequence). This CDR3 is built from 13 residues. Deletions cut 1 base from V and 7 bases from J, with 8 bases between. This CDR3 is CASSIALINEQFF. The DNA of the CDR3 is TGTGCCAGTAGTATAGCGTTAATAAATGAGCAGTTCTTC.

This clone has a handful of counts. The chain couples TRBV9 to TRBJ2-2; tentatively, D is TRBD2 (6 bases). Looked up from germline, CDR1 is SGDLS and CDR2 is YYNGEE. V gave up 0 bases and J gave up 4 bases, with 13 bases separating them. CDR3 length: 16 residues. Here the CDR3 reads CASSVGVGRSTGELFF. The CDR3 DNA reads as TGTGCCAGCAGCGTAGGGGTCGGGAGAAGCACCGGGGAGCTGTTTTTT. The full variable domain, completed using reference TRBV9 and TRBJ2-2, is DSGVTQTPKHLITATGQRVTLRCSPRSGDLSVYWYQQSLDQGLQFLIQYYNGEERAKGNILERFSAQQFPDLHSELNLSSLELGDSALYFCASSVGVGRSTGELFFGEGSRLTVL.

This clone was detected once. The chain recombines TRBV27 with TRBJ2-7, with 9 bases identical to TRBD2. Germline assignment: CDR1 MNHEY and CDR2 SMNVEV (reference sequence). The CDR3 runs 13 residues. J gave up 6 bases and V 8 bases, and 8 bases lay outside the gene matches. The CDR3 here is CASWGAGGGEQYF. CDR3 nucleotides: TGTGCCAGCTGGGGTGCGGGAGGGGGCGAGCAGTACTTC.

V gene TRBV15 combines with J gene TRBJ1-5; the D is unclear. This CDR3 comprises 15 residues. Germline V CDR1 and CDR2: LNHNV, YYDKDF (reference sequence). V was shortened by 6 bases and J by 0 bases, with 12 bases between the two germline ends. CDR3 loop: CATRVAQNSNQPQHF. The CDR3 region has the DNA TGTGCCACCAGAGTGGCGCAAAATAGCAATCAGCCCCAGCATTTT.

The chain is built from TRBV5-1 and TRBJ2-1; maybe TRBD2 (6 bases). Germline V CDR1 and CDR2: SGHRS, YFSETQ. CDR3 length: 14 amino acids. Trimming stripped 3 bases from V and 8 bases from J, with 15 bases between. This chain's CDR3 is CASSSLSGEDEQFF. In DNA form, the CDR3 reads TGCGCCAGCAGCTCTCTGTCGGGGGAGGATGAGCAGTTCTTC. The whole variable domain, filled in from reference TRBV5-1 and TRBJ2-1, reads KAGVTQTPRYLIKTRGQQVTLSCSPISGHRSVSWYQQTPGQGLQFLFEYFSETQRNKGNFPGRFSGRQFSNSRSEMNVSTLELGDSALYLCASSSLSGEDEQFFGPGTRLTVL.

The gene calls are TRBV20-1 and TRBJ1-4; no reliable D call. Germline CDR1 is DFQATT and CDR2 is SNEGSKA (reference sequence). CDR3 length: 11 residues. The CDR3 is CSPSTNEKLFF. The CDR3 DNA reads TGCAGCCCCAGCACTAATGAAAAACTGTTTTTT.

The chain links TRBV9 to TRBJ2-6; a possible D gene is TRBD1 (6 bases). This CDR3 has 16 amino acids. V lost 3 bases and J lost 0, with 10 bases in between. Germline V gene sequence: CDR1 SGDLS, CDR2 YYNGEE. The CDR3 DNA follows: TGTGCCAGCAGCGACCAGGGGCCCTCTGGGGCCAACGTCCTGACTTTC. It translates to CASSDQGPSGANVLTF.

The chain couples TRBV2 to TRBJ2-1; either TRBD1 or TRBD2 may supply D (7 bases each). Germline CDR1 SNHLY, CDR2 FYNNEI. The CDR3 is 16 amino acids. Trimming took 3 bases from V and 3 from J, leaving 15 bases between them. CDR3 amino acids: CASSDRGGGLYNEQFF. CDR3 nucleotides: TGTGCCAGCAGTGACAGGGGGGGAGGCCTCTACAATGAGCAGTTCTTC. The complete variable domain, with remaining parts taken from reference TRBV2 and TRBJ2-1, reads EPEVTQTPSHQVTQMGQEVILRCVPISNHLYFYWYRQILGQKVEFLVSFYNNEISEKSEIFDDQFSVERPDGSNFTLKIRSTKLEDSAMYFCASSDRGGGLYNEQFFGPGTRLTVL.

The rearrangement links TRBV19 to TRBJ2-5; TRBD1 matches 7 bases. Trimming cost V 5 bases and J 5 bases; bases outside gene matches: 11. Germline V gene data show CDR1 as LNHDA and CDR2 as SQIVND (reference sequence). This CDR3 is built from 15 residues. CDR3 DNA sequence: TGTGCCAGTAGTGGATACGGGACAGCTCCCGAGACCCAGTACTTC. It translates to CASSGYGTAPETQYF.

V and J are TRBV7-8 and TRBJ2-3; 10 nucleotides line up with TRBD2. The J segment lost 0 bases and the V segment lost 5 bases, leaving 11 bases of the junction unmatched. This CDR3 has 18 amino acids. Germline CDR1 SGHVS, CDR2 FQNEAQ. The CDR3 DNA is TGTGCCAGCAGCCCCAGACAACCACTAGCGGGAAGCACAGATACGCAGTATTTT. The encoded protein is CASSPRQPLAGSTDTQYF.

The V gene is TRBV7-2, the J gene TRBJ2-7; 9 bases fit TRBD2. Germline CDR1 SGHTA, CDR2 FQGNSA. The CDR3 runs 15 residues. J was trimmed by 6 bases and V by 2 bases; bases with no gene match: 8. CDR3 nucleotides: TGTGCCAGCAGCTTACAGGCGGGTAGCGGGAGCGAGCAGTACTTC. Amino acid sequence: CASSLQAGSGSEQYF.

The chain joins TRBV10-2 to TRBJ2-7; D unclear. This CDR3 comprises 15 residues. CDR1 and CDR2 from the germline V gene are WSHSY and SAAADI. V lost 1 base and J lost 5, with 15 bases in between. In DNA, the CDR3 is TGCGCCAGCAGTGAGTGGGCTAGAACGGTGCACGAGCAGTACTTC. This translates into CASSEWARTVHEQYF.

V gene TRBV6-1 combines with J gene TRBJ1-5; D gene ambiguous. V shed 5 bases and J shed 0 bases, with 5 bases lying between them. Germline assignment: CDR1 MNHNS and CDR2 SASEGT. The CDR3 has 13 residues. CDR3 sequence (DNA): TGTGCCAGCAGTTTGGGTAGCAATCAGCCCCAGCATTTT. This sequence encodes CASSLGSNQPQHF.

J is TRBJ1-3 and V is TRBV28, with D uncertain. V shed 5 bases and J shed 0 bases, with 5 bases lying between them. CDR1 and CDR2 from the germline V gene are MDHEN and SYDVKM. This CDR3 region has 13 residues. This CDR3 is CASSLDSGNTIYF. The CDR3 DNA reads TGTGCCAGCAGTCTGGACTCTGGAAACACCATATATTTT.

The chain carries TRBV18 and TRBJ2-1; D unresolved. Germline CDR1 and CDR2: KGHSH and LQKENI. This CDR3 contains 16 residues. Trimming cost V 3 bases and J 0 bases, with 12 bases left between them. The CDR3 loop is CASSPPKQSSYNEQFF. The CDR3 DNA is TGTGCCAGCTCACCTCCAAAACAGAGCTCCTACAATGAGCAGTTCTTC.

This clone was recorded once. V usage is TRBV11-2 and J usage is TRBJ2-5; D uncertain. The germline V and J ends were trimmed by 0 bases and 0 bases, with 11 bases remaining between them. The CDR3 extends over 16 amino acids. Germline CDR1 reads SGHAT; CDR2 reads FQNNGV. CDR3 sequence: CASSLDWATYQETQYF. The CDR3 DNA follows: TGTGCCAGCAGCTTAGATTGGGCAACGTACCAAGAGACCCAGTACTTC.

In its sample, this clone was seen a few times. V usage is TRBV7-3 and J usage is TRBJ2-2; TRBD1 is a possible D gene (6 bases). CDR1 and CDR2 from the germline V gene are SGHTA and FQGTGA. Trimming removed 2 bases from V and 1 base from J, with 8 bases in between. The CDR3 is 15 amino acids. CDR3 coding DNA: TGTGCCAGCAGCTTACTGACAGGGAACACCGGGGAGCTGTTTTTT. This sequence encodes CASSLLTGNTGELFF.

V gene TRBV10-3 combines with J gene TRBJ2-3; 8 positions match TRBD2. Trimming at V came to 4 bases and at J to 4 bases, leaving 7 bases not matched to a gene. The CDR3 loop spans 15 amino acids. Germline V gene lookup returns CDR1 ENHRY and CDR2 SYGVKD. The CDR3 DNA reads as TGTGCCATCAGTGGCGGAGCGGGAGCCGCAGATACGCAGTATTTT. This encodes CAISGGAGAADTQYF.

The chain carries TRBV6-5 and TRBJ2-3, with 9 bases matching TRBD1. Germline CDR1 reads MNHEY; CDR2 reads SVGAGI. With V trimmed by 1 base and J by 4 bases, 6 bases remained unmatched. This CDR3 contains 16 residues. CDR3 amino acids: CASSYWAGQGSDTQYF. The DNA for the CDR3 is TGTGCCAGCAGTTACTGGGCGGGACAGGGTTCAGATACGCAGTATTTT.

In its sample, this clone was seen a few times. The chain joins TRBV18 to TRBJ2-6; D not resolved. The CDR3 has 16 amino acids. Trimming removed 3 bases from V and 3 bases from J, with 12 bases in between. Per the germline V gene, CDR1 is KGHSH and CDR2 is LQKENI. The CDR3 DNA is TGTGCCAGCTCACCCCCAAGGGCTGGTGGGGCCAACGTCCTGACTTTC. The encoded protein is CASSPPRAGGANVLTF. Complete variable domain (other parts from reference TRBV18 and TRBJ2-6): NAGVMQNPRHLVRRRGQEARLRCSPMKGHSHVYWYRQLPEEGLKFMVYLQKENIIDESGMPKERFSAEFPKEGPSILRIQQVVRGDSAAYFCASSPPRAGGANVLTFGAGSRLTVL.

The genes are TRBV6-1 and TRBJ1-2, with TRBD1 as a possible D gene (6 bases). Between the trimmed V and J ends, which lost 3 bases and 8 bases, there was a span of 16 bases. This CDR3 is built from 14 residues. Germline V gene sequence: CDR1 MNHNS, CDR2 SASEGT. CDR3 in amino acids: CASSETGTRGGYTF. DNA of the CDR3: TGTGCCAGCAGTGAGACAGGAACGAGAGGGGGCTACACCTTC.

J is TRBJ1-3 and V is TRBV25-1; D remains ambiguous. This CDR3 has 15 amino acids. CDR1 is MGHDK and CDR2 is SYGVNS in the germline V gene. The germline V and J ends were trimmed by 2 bases and 2 bases, with 10 bases remaining between them. CDR3 bases: TGTGCCAGCAGTGAACCCGGCGCCACTGGAAACACCATATATTTT. Amino acids: CASSEPGATGNTIYF. The full variable domain, in which reference TRBV25-1 and TRBJ1-3 provide the parts outside the CDR3, is EADIYQTPRYLVIGTGKKITLECSQTMGHDKMYWYQQDPGMELHLIHYSYGVNSTEKGDLSSESTVSRIRTEHFPLTLESARPSHTSQYLCASSEPGATGNTIYFGEGSWLTVV.

This clone appeared a single time. The chain couples TRBV7-9 to TRBJ2-4, with D possibly matching TRBD2 (5 bases). V was trimmed by 1 base and J by 1 base, leaving 14 bases between them. CDR1 is SEHNR, CDR2 FQNEAQ, per germline (reference sequence). The CDR3 is made up of 17 amino acids. The CDR3 region has the DNA TGTGCCAGCAGCTTAGAAAGCCTAGCCAGGGCCAAAAACATTCAGTACTTC. Translation gives CASSLESLARAKNIQYF.

This clone was seen a single time. The J gene is TRBJ2-1, the V gene TRBV19, with 7 bases matching TRBD1. J gave up 4 bases and V 6 bases, and 6 bases lay outside the gene matches. The CDR3 has 14 amino acids. Looked up from germline, CDR1 is LNHDA and CDR2 is SQIVND (reference sequence). The CDR3 is CASRAGTAYNEQFF. In DNA, the CDR3 is TGTGCCAGTAGGGCCGGGACAGCGTACAATGAGCAGTTCTTC.

J is TRBJ2-5 and V is TRBV10-3; D gene ambiguous. The CDR3 loop spans 12 amino acids. V lost 1 base, J lost 5 bases, and 5 bases lay in between. Germline-derived CDR1 and CDR2 are ENHRY and SYGVKD. The CDR3 region is CAISEFRETQYF. CDR3 bases: TGTGCCATCAGTGAGTTTAGGGAGACCCAGTACTTC.

Written as DNA, the CDR3 is TGTGCCAGCAGCTTACAGGGGACTGGGGCCAACGTCCTGACTTTC. Protein sequence: CASSLQGTGANVLTF. The rearrangement links TRBV5-4 to TRBJ2-6; TRBD1 matches 7 bases. Losses at the gene ends were 2 bases for V and 2 bases for J; bases not matched to a gene: 1. CDR3 size: 15 residues. Germline V CDR1 and CDR2: SGHNT, YYREEE (reference sequence).